This T cell receptor (beta chain) was captured by sequencing in a study of blood T cell repertoires in COVID-19. This clone is termed hyperexpanded (1% or more). The V and J ends lost 4 bases and 4 bases, in that order; junction bases with no gene match: 9. Germline lookup yields CDR1 MNHEY and CDR2 SVGEGT. The CDR3 totals 16 residues. TCRdb's table, derived via immunoSEQ multiplex PCR, lists solely in-frame clones and lacks some. Of around 100,000 clones listed, around 87% were seen once; the top ten hold around 20%. The receptor comes from a human donor in a cohort sampled during active COVID-19. The V call is TRBV6-2 or TRBV6-3, the J call TRBJ2-1; 8 bases are a match to TRBD1. The material sequenced was peripheral blood. This CDR3 reads CASSSTGAALYNEQFF. The CDR3 region has the DNA TGTGCCAGCAGTTCGACAGGGGCCGCTCTTTACAATGAGCAGTTCTTC.